The entry below describes one TCR beta chain. Its antigen is unidentified. The sample originates from a study of T-cell memory formation after mild COVID-19. General study findings and limits: Clones shrinking between day 15 and 85 showed a balanced CD4/CD8 split, and those that grew later tilted toward CD4+.

The V and J ends lost 6 bases and 4 bases respectively, with 12 bases between them. The germline V gene has CDR1 SQVTM and CDR2 ANQGSEA. The CDR3 totals 13 residues. TCRdb fed the 5' RACE reads into MiXCR, producing one record per CDR3 protein. The repertoire includes over 300,000 distinct CDR3 sequences, less than 25% of them detected once, and 20% to 25% sits in the top ten. Source material: PBMCs or a T cell subset sorted from them (not recorded which). This sequence joins TRBV29-1 and TRBJ1-4; D remains unclear. The sequence was collected from a man aged 18 to 30 who had mild COVID-19 (a few samples of this study predate the infection). Cell type and time point are not known. The CDR3 protein is CSVTPVLNEKLFF. DNA for the CDR3: TGCAGCGTCACGCCAGTGCTTAATGAAAAACTGTTTTTT.